This T cell receptor beta chain was profiled in a study of T cell repertoires in cytomegalovirus infection. This clonotype was seen more than once but under ten times. Germline CDR1 and CDR2: SGDLS and YYNGEE. The CDR3 consists of 15 residues. V was pared by 3 bases and J by 3 bases, with 16 bases between. TCRdb called the reads again in MiXCR, with one record for every CDR3 protein. Among about 180,000 distinct CDR3 sequences listed, about 18% were seen once. The TCR was taken from a human donor in good health (CMV status not recorded). Some clones in this sample may be carry-over from other donors' samples. This chain uses TRBV9 with TRBJ2-7; a weak D match, TRBD2 (5 bases). The source material was CD8+ T cells from PBMCs. The CDR3 is CASSEHSRAVYEQYF. For the CDR3, the DNA is TGTGCCAGCAGCGAGCACTCGAGGGCCGTCTACGAGCAGTACTTC. The full variable domain, with the rest looked up from reference TRBV9 and TRBJ2-7, is DSGVTQTPKHLITATGQRVTLRCSPRSGDLSVYWYQQSLDQGLQFLIQYYNGEERAKGNILERFSAQQFPDLHSELNLSSLELGDSALYFCASSEHSRAVYEQYFGPGTRLTVT.